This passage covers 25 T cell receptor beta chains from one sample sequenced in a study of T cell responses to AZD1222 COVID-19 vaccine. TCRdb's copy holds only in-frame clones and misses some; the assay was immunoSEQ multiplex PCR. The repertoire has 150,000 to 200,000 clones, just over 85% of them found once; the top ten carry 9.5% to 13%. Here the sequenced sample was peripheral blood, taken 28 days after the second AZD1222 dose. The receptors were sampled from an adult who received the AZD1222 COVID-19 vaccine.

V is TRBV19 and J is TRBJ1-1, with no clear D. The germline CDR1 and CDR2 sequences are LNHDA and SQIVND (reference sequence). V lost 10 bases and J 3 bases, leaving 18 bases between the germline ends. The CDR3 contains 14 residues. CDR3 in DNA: TGTGCCACCACGTCAAGGAGGTTGGACACTGAAGCTTTCTTT. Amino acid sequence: CATTSRRLDTEAFF.

Here the CDR3 reads CASSLAGTGDYEQYF. CDR3 in DNA: TGTGCCAGCAGCTTGGCCGGGACAGGGGACTACGAGCAGTACTTC. This chain uses TRBV7-2 with TRBJ2-7; 10 bases map to TRBD1. The CDR3 spans 15 residues. V trimming: 3 bases; J trimming: 3 bases; junction bases outside the gene matches: 5. Germline-derived CDR1 and CDR2 are SGHTA and FQGNSA. Together with reference TRBV7-2 and TRBJ2-7, the CDR3 gives the full variable domain: GAGVSQSPSNKVTEKGKDVELRCDPISGHTALYWYRQSLGQGLEFLIYFQGNSAPDKSGLPSDRFSAERTGGSVSTLTIQRTQQEDSAVYLCASSLAGTGDYEQYFGPGTRLTVT.

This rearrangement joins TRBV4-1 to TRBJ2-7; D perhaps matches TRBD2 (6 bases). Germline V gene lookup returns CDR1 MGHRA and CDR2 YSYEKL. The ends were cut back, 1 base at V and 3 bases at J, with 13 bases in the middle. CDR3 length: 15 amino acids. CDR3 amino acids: CASSQGGASGYEQYF. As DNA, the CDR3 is TGCGCCAGCAGCCAAGGCGGGGCTAGTGGCTACGAGCAGTACTTC.

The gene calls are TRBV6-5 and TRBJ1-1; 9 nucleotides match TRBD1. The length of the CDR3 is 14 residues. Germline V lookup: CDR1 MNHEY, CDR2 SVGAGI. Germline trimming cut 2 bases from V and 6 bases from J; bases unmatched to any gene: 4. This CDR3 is CASSYTGGTSEAFF. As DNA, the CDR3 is TGTGCCAGCAGTTACACAGGGGGCACCTCTGAAGCTTTCTTT.

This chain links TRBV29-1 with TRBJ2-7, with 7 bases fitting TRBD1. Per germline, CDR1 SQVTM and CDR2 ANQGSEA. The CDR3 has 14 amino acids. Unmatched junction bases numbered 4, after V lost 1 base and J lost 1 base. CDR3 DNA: TGCAGCGTTGAAGCACCGGGACAGTCCTACGAGCAGTACTTC. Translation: CSVEAPGQSYEQYF.

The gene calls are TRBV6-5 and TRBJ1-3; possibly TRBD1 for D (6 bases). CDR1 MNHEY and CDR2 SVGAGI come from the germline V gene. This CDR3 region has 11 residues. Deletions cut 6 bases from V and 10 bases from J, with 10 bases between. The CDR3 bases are TGTGCCAGCAGCCCGGGGACAACCATATATTTT. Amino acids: CASSPGTTIYF.

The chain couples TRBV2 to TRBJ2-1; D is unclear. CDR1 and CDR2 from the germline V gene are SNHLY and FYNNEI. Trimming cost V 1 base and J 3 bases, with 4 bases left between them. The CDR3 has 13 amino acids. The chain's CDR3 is CASSEGYYNEQFF. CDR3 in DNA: TGTGCCAGCAGTGAAGGATACTACAATGAGCAGTTCTTC.

CDR3 DNA sequence: TGTGCCAGCAAGAAGCGGGGGGCCGACACCGGGGAGCTGTTTTTT. Translating gives CASKKRGADTGELFF. V gene TRBV7-9 combines with J gene TRBJ2-2; 9 nucleotides agree with TRBD2. The junction had 6 bases not matched to a gene; V was cut back by 7 bases and J by 3 bases. This CDR3 contains 15 residues. Germline V gene lookup returns CDR1 SEHNR and CDR2 FQNEAQ (reference sequence).

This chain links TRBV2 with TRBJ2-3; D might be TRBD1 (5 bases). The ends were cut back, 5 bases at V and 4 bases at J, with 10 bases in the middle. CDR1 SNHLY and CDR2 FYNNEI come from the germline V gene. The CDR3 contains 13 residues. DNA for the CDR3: TGTGCCAGCAGTCCCGTCAGGGCAGATACGCAGTATTTT. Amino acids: CASSPVRADTQYF.

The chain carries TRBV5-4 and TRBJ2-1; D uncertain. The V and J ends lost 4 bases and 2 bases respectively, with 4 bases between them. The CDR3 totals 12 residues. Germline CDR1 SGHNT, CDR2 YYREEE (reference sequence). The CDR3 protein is CASSPTYNEQFF. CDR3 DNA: TGTGCCAGCAGCCCGACCTACAATGAGCAGTTCTTC.

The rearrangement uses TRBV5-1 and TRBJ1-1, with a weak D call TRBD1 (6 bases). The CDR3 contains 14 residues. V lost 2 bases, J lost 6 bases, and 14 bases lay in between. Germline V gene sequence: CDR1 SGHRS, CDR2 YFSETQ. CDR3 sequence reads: CASSLTGLGPEAFF. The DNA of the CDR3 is TGCGCCAGCAGCTTAACAGGGTTGGGGCCTGAAGCTTTCTTT.

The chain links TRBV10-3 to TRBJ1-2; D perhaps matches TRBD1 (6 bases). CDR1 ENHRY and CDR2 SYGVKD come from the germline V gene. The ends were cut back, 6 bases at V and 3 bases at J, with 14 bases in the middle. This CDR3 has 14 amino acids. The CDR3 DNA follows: TGTGCCATCAGCCGACAGGCCGCGGACTATGGCTACACCTTC. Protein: CAISRQAADYGYTF.

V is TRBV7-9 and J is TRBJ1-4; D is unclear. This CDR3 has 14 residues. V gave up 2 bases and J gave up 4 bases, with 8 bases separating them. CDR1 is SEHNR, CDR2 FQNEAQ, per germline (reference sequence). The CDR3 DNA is TGTGCCAGCAGCTTAAGGGTTAATAATGAAAAACTGTTTTTT. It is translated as CASSLRVNNEKLFF.

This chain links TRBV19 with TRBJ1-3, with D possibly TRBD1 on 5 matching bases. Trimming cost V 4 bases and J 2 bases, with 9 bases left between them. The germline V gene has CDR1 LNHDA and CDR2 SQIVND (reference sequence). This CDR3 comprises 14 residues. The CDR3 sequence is CASSKGGAGNTIYF. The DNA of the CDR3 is TGTGCCAGTAGTAAAGGAGGGGCTGGAAACACCATATATTTT.

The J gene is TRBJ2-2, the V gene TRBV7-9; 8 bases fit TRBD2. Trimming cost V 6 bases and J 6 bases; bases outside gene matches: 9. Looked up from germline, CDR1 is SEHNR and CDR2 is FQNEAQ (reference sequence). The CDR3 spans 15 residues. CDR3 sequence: CASSSGGPLAGELFF. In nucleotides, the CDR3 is TGTGCCAGCAGTTCGGGGGGGCCTCTTGCCGGGGAGCTGTTTTTT.

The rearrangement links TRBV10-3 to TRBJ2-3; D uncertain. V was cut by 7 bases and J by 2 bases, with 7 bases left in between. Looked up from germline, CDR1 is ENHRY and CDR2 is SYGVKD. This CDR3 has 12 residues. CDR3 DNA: TGTGCCATCAATGGAGACACAGATACGCAGTATTTT. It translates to CAINGDTDTQYF.

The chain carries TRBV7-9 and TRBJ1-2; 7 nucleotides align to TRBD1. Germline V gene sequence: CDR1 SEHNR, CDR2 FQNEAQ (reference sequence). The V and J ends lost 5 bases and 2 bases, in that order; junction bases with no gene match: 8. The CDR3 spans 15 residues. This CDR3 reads CASSHGTDVNYGYTF. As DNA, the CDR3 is TGTGCCAGCAGCCATGGGACAGACGTCAACTATGGCTACACCTTC.

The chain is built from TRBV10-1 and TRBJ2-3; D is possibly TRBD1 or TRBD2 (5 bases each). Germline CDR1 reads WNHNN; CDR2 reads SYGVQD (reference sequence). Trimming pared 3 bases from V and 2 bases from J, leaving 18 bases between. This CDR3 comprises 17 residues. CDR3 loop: CASSESRTSDFTDTQYF. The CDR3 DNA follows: TGCGCCAGCAGTGAATCTAGGACATCGGACTTCACAGATACGCAGTATTTT.

The CDR3 nucleotides read TGTGCCAGCAGCTTGTCTAGCGGCTTACAAGAGACCCAGTACTTC. It yields the protein CASSLSSGLQETQYF. This chain joins TRBV7-2 and TRBJ2-5; 7 nucleotides align to TRBD2. The V gene's germline CDR1 is SGHTA and CDR2 FQGNSA. Trimming at V came to 3 bases and at J to 2 bases, leaving 6 bases not matched to a gene. This CDR3 is built from 15 residues.

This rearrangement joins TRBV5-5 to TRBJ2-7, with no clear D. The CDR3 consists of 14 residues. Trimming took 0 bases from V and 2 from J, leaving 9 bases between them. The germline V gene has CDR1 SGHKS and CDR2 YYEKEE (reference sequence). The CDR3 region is CASSLDAVAYEQYF. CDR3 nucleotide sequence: TGTGCCAGCAGCTTGGATGCAGTCGCCTACGAGCAGTACTTC.

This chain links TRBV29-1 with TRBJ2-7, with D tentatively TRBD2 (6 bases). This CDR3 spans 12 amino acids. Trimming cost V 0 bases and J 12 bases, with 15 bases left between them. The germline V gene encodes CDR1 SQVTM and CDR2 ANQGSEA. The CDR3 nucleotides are TGCAGCGTTGAAGATCAGGGCGGGGTGTCGTACTTC. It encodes CSVEDQGGVSYF.

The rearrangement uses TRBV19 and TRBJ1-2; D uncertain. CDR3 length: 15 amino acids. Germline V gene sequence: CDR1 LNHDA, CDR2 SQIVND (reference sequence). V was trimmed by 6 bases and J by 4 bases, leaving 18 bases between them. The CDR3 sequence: CASRPELGRGYGYTF. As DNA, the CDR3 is TGTGCCAGTAGGCCAGAGTTGGGGAGAGGCTATGGCTACACCTTC.

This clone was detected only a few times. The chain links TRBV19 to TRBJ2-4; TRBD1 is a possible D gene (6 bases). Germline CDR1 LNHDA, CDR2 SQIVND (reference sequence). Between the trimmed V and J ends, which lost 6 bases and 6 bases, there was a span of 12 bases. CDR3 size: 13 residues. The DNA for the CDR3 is TGTGCCAGTAGGGGGGCCTACGTAAACATTCAGTACTTC. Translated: CASRGAYVNIQYF.

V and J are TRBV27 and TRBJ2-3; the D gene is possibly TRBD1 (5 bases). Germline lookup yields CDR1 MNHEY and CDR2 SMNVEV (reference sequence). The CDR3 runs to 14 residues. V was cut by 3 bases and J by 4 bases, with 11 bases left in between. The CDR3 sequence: CASSFRGTADTQYF. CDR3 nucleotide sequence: TGTGCCAGCAGTTTTAGGGGAACCGCAGATACGCAGTATTTT.

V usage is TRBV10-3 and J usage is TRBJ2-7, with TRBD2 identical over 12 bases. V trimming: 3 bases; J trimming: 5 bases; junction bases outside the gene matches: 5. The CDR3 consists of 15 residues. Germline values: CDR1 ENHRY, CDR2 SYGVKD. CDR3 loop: CAISEALAGGNEQYF. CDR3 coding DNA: TGTGCCATCAGTGAAGCCCTAGCGGGGGGGAACGAGCAGTACTTC.